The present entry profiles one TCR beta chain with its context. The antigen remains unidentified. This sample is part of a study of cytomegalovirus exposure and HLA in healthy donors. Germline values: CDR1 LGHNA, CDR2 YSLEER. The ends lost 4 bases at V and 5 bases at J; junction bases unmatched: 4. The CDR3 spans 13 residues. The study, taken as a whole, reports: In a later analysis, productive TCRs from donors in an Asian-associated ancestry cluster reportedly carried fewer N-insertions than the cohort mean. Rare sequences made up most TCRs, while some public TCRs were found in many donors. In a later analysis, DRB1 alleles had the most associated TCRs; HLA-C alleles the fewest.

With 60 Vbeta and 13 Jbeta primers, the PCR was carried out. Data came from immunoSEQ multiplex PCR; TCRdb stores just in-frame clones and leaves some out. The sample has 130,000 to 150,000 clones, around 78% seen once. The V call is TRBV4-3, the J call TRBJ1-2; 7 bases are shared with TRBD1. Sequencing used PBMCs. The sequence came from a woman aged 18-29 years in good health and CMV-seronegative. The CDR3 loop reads CASSPGTEYGYTF. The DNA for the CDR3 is TGCGCCAGCAGCCCTGGGACAGAGTATGGCTACACCTTC.